Below are 18 T cell receptor beta chains sequenced from a single sample in a study of CD8 T cells in Susac syndrome. Random hexamers were used to reverse transcribe an amount of roughly 0.45 to 1 ug RNA. Each CDR3 protein is one row after TCRdb ran MiXCR on the immunoSEQ multiplex PCR reads. The data show about 120,000 distinct CDR3 sequences, 85% to 95% seen once. Sample: CD8+ T cells from PBMCs. These receptors all come from a human donor in good health.

This clonotype has a single count. The V gene is TRBV4-3, the J gene TRBJ2-5; possible D gene TRBD1, 5 bases. Germline V gene data show CDR1 as LGHNA and CDR2 as YSLEER. The CDR3 sequence is 15 residues long. Deletions cut 0 bases from V and 5 bases from J, with 13 bases between. This chain's CDR3 is CASSQEGQGYETQYF. CDR3 DNA: TGCGCCAGCAGCCAAGAAGGGCAGGGTTACGAGACCCAGTACTTC.

The chain couples TRBV9 to TRBJ2-2; unclear D gene. Germline V CDR1 and CDR2: SGDLS, YYNGEE. The CDR3 is 12 residues long. Trimming left V 3 bases short and J 6 bases short, with 6 bases between. CDR3 protein: CASSDISGELFF. The CDR3 coding sequence is TGTGCCAGCAGCGATATCTCCGGGGAGCTGTTTTTT. Full variable domain (outside the CDR3, taken from reference TRBV9 and TRBJ2-2): DSGVTQTPKHLITATGQRVTLRCSPRSGDLSVYWYQQSLDQGLQFLIQYYNGEERAKGNILERFSAQQFPDLHSELNLSSLELGDSALYFCASSDISGELFFGEGSRLTVL.

This rearrangement joins TRBV19 to TRBJ2-3, with 11 nucleotides matching TRBD2. Germline CDR1 LNHDA, CDR2 SQIVND (reference sequence). This CDR3 has 16 amino acids. The ends lost 4 bases at V and 11 bases at J; junction bases unmatched: 14. CDR3 nucleotide sequence: TGTGCCAGTAGTACCTCGATTCTAGCGGGAGGCGGCGGGCAGTATTTT. It codes for CASSTSILAGGGGQYF.

This chain joins TRBV11-3 and TRBJ2-2; TRBD2 is a possible D gene (5 bases). This CDR3 has 14 residues. CDR1 and CDR2 (germline): SGHNT, YENEEA. Trimming cost V 5 bases and J 4 bases, with 11 bases left between them. The CDR3 sequence: CASSKGGLTGELFF. In DNA, the CDR3 is TGTGCCAGCAGCAAAGGCGGACTCACCGGGGAGCTGTTTTTT.

The CDR3 loop is CASSQVSGGHTEAFF. The CDR3, as DNA: TGTGCCAGCAGCCAAGTTTCAGGGGGACACACTGAAGCTTTCTTT. The chain combines TRBV14 with TRBJ1-1, with 7 bases identical to TRBD1. V gave up 1 base and J gave up 3 bases; unmatched junction bases: 5. The CDR3 has 15 amino acids. CDR1 and CDR2 from the germline V gene are SGHDN and FVKESK.

The chain has TRBV2 and TRBJ1-2; D gene unclear. V lost 1 base and J lost 6, with 9 bases in between. The germline V gene encodes CDR1 SNHLY and CDR2 FYNNEI. The CDR3 loop spans 13 amino acids. CDR3 DNA: TGTGCCAGCAGTGAAGGTGGCTTCGATGGCTACACCTTC. Translation: CASSEGGFDGYTF.

This sequence joins TRBV4-2 and TRBJ2-3; D unclear. Germline CDR1 is LGHNA and CDR2 is YNFKEQ. The CDR3 spans 16 residues. Trimming removed 0 bases from V and 2 bases from J, with 12 bases in between. CDR3 sequence reads: CASSQDMAASTDTQYF. CDR3 DNA sequence: TGTGCCAGCAGCCAAGATATGGCAGCATCCACAGATACGCAGTATTTT.

The chain joins TRBV28 to TRBJ1-1; 11 bases match TRBD1. This CDR3 spans 17 amino acids. Trimming removed 6 bases from V and 7 bases from J; junction bases left unmatched: 16. CDR1 is MDHEN and CDR2 is SYDVKM in the germline V gene. The DNA for the CDR3 is TGTGCCAGCAGGGGACAGGGGGACGCGAGCTTGGGGGGTGAAGCTTTCTTT. This gives the protein CASRGQGDASLGGEAFF.

This clonotype appeared once. The chain links TRBV2 to TRBJ1-5; no clear D gene. V lost 2 bases to trimming and J lost 7 bases, with 9 bases between them. The CDR3 contains 13 residues. The germline V gene has CDR1 SNHLY and CDR2 FYNNEI. CDR3 bases: TGTGCCAGCAGTGAAAACCCGAGCCAGCCCCAGCATTTT. This gives the protein CASSENPSQPQHF.

V is TRBV2 and J is TRBJ2-5, with D unclear. The germline V and J ends were trimmed by 8 bases and 2 bases, with 15 bases remaining between them. The germline V gene encodes CDR1 SNHLY and CDR2 FYNNEI. The length of the CDR3 is 14 residues. CDR3 residues: CASQPGGNQETQYF. In nucleotides, the CDR3 is TGTGCCAGCCAGCCGGGTGGAAATCAAGAGACCCAGTACTTC.

The chain couples TRBV2 to TRBJ1-1; D is undetermined. Trimming stripped 0 bases from V and 10 bases from J, with 12 bases between. This CDR3 has 13 residues. Looked up from germline, CDR1 is SNHLY and CDR2 is FYNNEI. In DNA, the CDR3 is TGTGCCAGCAGTGAAGCGCGTATATTGGGAGCTTTCTTT. It yields the protein CASSEARILGAFF.

The chain uses TRBV4-2 and TRBJ2-3, with 9 bases that match TRBD2. The germline CDR1 and CDR2 sequences are LGHNA and YNFKEQ. The CDR3 has 17 residues. Trimming took 4 bases from V and 4 from J; bases not matched to a gene: 12. CDR3: CASSPEGAGGPADTQYF. In nucleotides, the CDR3 is TGTGCCAGCAGCCCCGAGGGCGCGGGGGGGCCGGCAGATACGCAGTATTTT.

The chain combines TRBV6-5 with TRBJ1-5; D unclear. Germline V gene lookup returns CDR1 MNHEY and CDR2 SVGAGI. The CDR3 is made up of 13 amino acids. V shed 0 bases and J shed 7 bases, with 7 bases lying between them. The DNA of the CDR3 is TGTGCCAGCAGTTACTCTTATCGCCAGCCCCAGCATTTT. It specifies CASSYSYRQPQHF.

The gene calls are TRBV19 and TRBJ1-5; 9 bases align to TRBD1. The J segment lost 0 bases and the V segment lost 6 bases, leaving 9 bases of the junction unmatched. The CDR3 consists of 17 residues. Germline CDR1 is LNHDA and CDR2 is SQIVND (reference sequence). CDR3 DNA: TGTGCCAGTAGGACGACAGGGGGTGCCTATAGCAATCAGCCCCAGCATTTT. Translated: CASRTTGGAYSNQPQHF.

The chain joins TRBV7-9 to TRBJ1-1; possibly TRBD1 for D (6 bases). Germline CDR1 SEHNR, CDR2 FQNEAQ (reference sequence). CDR3 length: 13 amino acids. The V and J ends lost 1 base and 10 bases respectively, with 13 bases between them. CDR3 in amino acids: CASSLVPGVGAFF. The CDR3 nucleotides read TGTGCCAGCAGCTTAGTGCCAGGGGTTGGAGCTTTCTTT.

The rearrangement uses TRBV19 and TRBJ2-2, with D unclear. The CDR3 is made up of 12 amino acids. V was shortened by 3 bases and J by 6 bases, with 5 bases between the two germline ends. Germline CDR1 LNHDA, CDR2 SQIVND (reference sequence). CDR3 DNA sequence: TGTGCCAGTAGTATGTTTCCCGGGGAGCTGTTTTTT. Translation gives CASSMFPGELFF.

This rearrangement joins TRBV3-1 to TRBJ2-5; D uncertain. Germline V gene data show CDR1 as LGHDT and CDR2 as YNNKEL (reference sequence). With 4 bases removed from V and 1 base from J, the gap between germline ends came to 4 bases. This CDR3 contains 12 residues. CDR3 in DNA: TGTGCCAGCAGCCTAATCCAAGAGACCCAGTACTTC. This encodes CASSLIQETQYF.

This clonotype has only a few counts. The chain is built from TRBV7-9 and TRBJ1-2; D is ambiguous. Trimming shortened V by 8 bases and J by 6 bases, and 13 bases separated the two germline ends. The CDR3 is 12 residues long. From germline, CDR1 is SEHNR and CDR2 FQNEAQ (reference sequence). The CDR3 DNA reads as TGTGCCAGCCTCCCCTATGGAAATGGCTACACCTTC. Its translation: CASLPYGNGYTF.